This passage covers 12 T cell receptor beta chains from one sample sequenced in a study of neurological immune-mediated disorders. MiXCR, applied by TCRdb to the 5' RACE reads, yields one record per CDR3 protein. Of tens of thousands of distinct CDR3 sequences in the sample, approximately 4.1% were seen once. Source material: PBMCs. The receptors shown here come from a man in his fifties or sixties with multiple sclerosis.

This clonotype occurred many times. This chain connects TRBV27 to TRBJ2-6; 8 nucleotides agree with TRBD2. Trimming cost V 7 bases and J 2 bases; bases outside gene matches: 7. The germline gives CDR1 MNHEY, CDR2 SMNVEV (reference sequence). The CDR3 runs 16 residues. CDR3 in DNA: TGTGCCAGCACGTGGACGGGGGGGGCTGGGGCCAACGTCCTGACTTTC. Amino acid sequence: CASTWTGGAGANVLTF.

This clonotype came up a few times. This chain joins TRBV5-1 and TRBJ2-2; D may be TRBD2 (6 bases). With 3 bases removed from V and 0 bases from J, the gap between germline ends came to 9 bases. This CDR3 is 15 amino acids long. Germline V CDR1 and CDR2: SGHRS, YFSETQ. CDR3 DNA sequence: TGCGCCAGCAGCTCCGGGGAGGCGAACACCGGGGAGCTGTTTTTT. As protein: CASSSGEANTGELFF.

The chain recombines TRBV29-1 with TRBJ2-2; 11 nucleotides agree with TRBD2. The germline CDR1 and CDR2 sequences are SQVTM and ANQGSEA. The CDR3 sequence is 14 residues long. The V segment lost 3 bases and the J segment 6 bases; nucleotides outside the gene matches: 3. The CDR3, as DNA: TGCAGCGTTGACACTAGCGGGAGTGCCGGGGAGCTGTTTTTT. Its translation: CSVDTSGSAGELFF.

The V gene is TRBV6-2 or TRBV6-3, the J gene TRBJ2-1; the D is unclear. V lost 6 bases and J lost 0, with 12 bases in between. In germline, CDR1 is MNHEY, CDR2 SVGEGT. This CDR3 contains 15 residues. Written as DNA, the CDR3 is TGTGCCAGCAGACCCGACTTGTCCTCCTACAATGAGCAGTTCTTC. Its protein product is CASRPDLSSYNEQFF.

Many counts were recorded for this clonotype. The chain joins TRBV5-1 to TRBJ2-7; 7 bases are a match to TRBD2. The CDR3 has 15 residues. V shed 3 bases and J 3 bases; nucleotides not matched to a gene: 9. Germline-derived CDR1 and CDR2 are SGHRS and YFSETQ. CDR3 sequence (DNA): TGCGCCAGCAGCTCTACTTCTAGCGGAGGCTACGAGCAGTACTTC. It yields the protein CASSSTSSGGYEQYF.

This clonotype was observed at least ten times. V gene TRBV10-3 combines with J gene TRBJ2-7; D gene uncertain. This CDR3 comprises 12 residues. Germline CDR1 ENHRY, CDR2 SYGVKD. V lost 4 bases, J lost 6 bases, and 10 bases lay in between. The CDR3: CAISVVDGEQYF. The DNA of the CDR3 is TGTGCCATCAGTGTTGTGGACGGCGAGCAGTACTTC.

This clonotype was counted ten times or more. The rearrangement links TRBV5-1 to TRBJ2-3, with 7 positions matching TRBD2. The CDR3 totals 15 residues. Germline CDR1 reads SGHRS; CDR2 reads YFSETQ. V dropped 2 bases and J dropped 0; count of bases not matched to a gene: 3. The CDR3, as DNA: TGCGCCAGCAGCTTCGGGGGGATTAGCACAGATACGCAGTATTTT. Amino acids: CASSFGGISTDTQYF.

This clonotype was seen ten or more times. The chain couples TRBV5-1 to TRBJ1-6; 7 bases match TRBD1. The junction had 4 bases not matched to a gene; V was cut back by 4 bases and J by 0 bases. Germline V gene sequence: CDR1 SGHRS, CDR2 YFSETQ. This CDR3 is 16 amino acids long. CDR3 residues: CASSPDRSSYNSPLHF. The CDR3 DNA is TGCGCCAGCAGCCCGGACAGGAGCTCCTATAATTCACCCCTCCACTTT.

This clonotype has at least ten counts. The chain uses TRBV5-1 and TRBJ1-2, with D possibly TRBD1 on 5 matching bases. Trimming left V 7 bases short and J 2 bases short, with 18 bases between. This CDR3 contains 15 residues. Per the germline V gene, CDR1 is SGHRS and CDR2 is YFSETQ. This CDR3 reads CASGAGSYQNYGYTF. The CDR3 DNA sequence: TGCGCCAGCGGGGCAGGGAGTTACCAAAACTATGGCTACACCTTC. Full variable domain (remainder filled in from reference TRBV5-1 and TRBJ1-2): KAGVTQTPRYLIKTRGQQVTLSCSPISGHRSVSWYQQTPGQGLQFLFEYFSETQRNKGNFPGRFSGRQFSNSRSEMNVSTLELGDSALYLCASGAGSYQNYGYTFGSGTRLTVV.

There are many counts of this clonotype. The chain uses TRBV2 and TRBJ2-3; no reliable D call. The CDR3 sequence is 16 residues long. CDR1 SNHLY and CDR2 FYNNEI come from the germline V gene. Trimming removed 2 bases at V and 2 bases at J, with 14 bases between. The CDR3 sequence: CASSEWGLAFTDTQYF. The CDR3 DNA is TGTGCCAGCAGTGAATGGGGATTAGCCTTCACAGATACGCAGTATTTT.

The V gene is TRBV7-2, the J gene TRBJ2-3; 8 nucleotides match TRBD1. Trimming took 3 bases from V and 1 from J; bases not matched to a gene: 3. Germline V lookup: CDR1 SGHTA, CDR2 FQGNSA. CDR3 length: 15 residues. CDR3 amino acids: CASSFTGQGTDTQYF. The CDR3 bases are TGTGCCAGCAGCTTCACGGGACAGGGCACAGATACGCAGTATTTT.

This clonotype was counted at least ten times. The CDR3 nucleotides are TGTGCCAGCAGTTACCGAGCAGAATCCTACGAGCAGTACTTC. It is translated as CASSYRAESYEQYF. This chain uses TRBV6-2 or TRBV6-3 with TRBJ2-7; D remains unclear. V was trimmed by 2 bases and J by 1 base, leaving 9 bases between them. The CDR3 runs to 14 residues. The germline V gene has CDR1 MNHEY and CDR2 SVGEGT.